The 5 T cell receptor beta chains reported below all come from one sample, sequenced in a study of blood T cell repertoires in COVID-19. Clones were sequenced by immunoSEQ multiplex PCR, and TCRdb holds only the in-frame ones, with some missing. This table has a few hundred thousand clones, 80% to 90% appearing once. Sequenced input: PBMCs or T cells enriched from blood (not recorded which). These receptors were collected from a woman under 30 who had recovered from COVID-19.

V gene TRBV7-9 combines with J gene TRBJ2-1; tentative D call: TRBD1 (6 bases). The V and J ends lost 7 bases and 1 base respectively, with 20 bases between them. CDR1 and CDR2 (germline): SEHNR, FQNEAQ (reference sequence). The CDR3 totals 17 residues. DNA for the CDR3: TGTGCCAGCACTTCAACCGAGACAGGACGTTCCTACAATGAGCAGTTCTTC. This sequence encodes CASTSTETGRSYNEQFF.

This clone was detected only a few times. As DNA, the CDR3 is TGTGCCAGCAGTTTAGGGGCCTTGACTCAGCCCCAGCATTTT. Amino acids: CASSLGALTQPQHF. The chain is built from TRBV28 and TRBJ1-5; a weak D match, TRBD1 (5 bases). The CDR3 extends over 14 amino acids. The V and J ends lost 2 bases and 6 bases respectively, with 11 bases between them. Germline CDR1 is MDHEN and CDR2 is SYDVKM.

The J gene is TRBJ2-5, the V gene TRBV5-6; 7 positions match TRBD2. CDR1 and CDR2 (germline): SGHDT, YYEEEE. V dropped 2 bases and J dropped 13; count of bases not matched to a gene: 8. There are 12 residues in the CDR3. The CDR3 here is CASSFDGRGGYF. The CDR3 DNA reads TGTGCCAGCAGCTTTGATGGCCGCGGGGGGTACTTC. The full variable domain, in which reference TRBV5-6 and TRBJ2-5 provide the parts outside the CDR3, is DAGVTQSPTHLIKTRGQQVTLRCSPKSGHDTVSWYQQALGQGPQFIFQYYEEEERQRGNFPDRFSGHQFPNYSSELNVNALLLGDSALYLCASSFDGRGGYFGPGTRLLVL.

In its sample, this clone was seen a few times. CDR3 sequence reads: CASSQDPLVSGGRDTQYF. CDR3 bases: TGTGCCAGCAGCCAAGATCCGCTTGTCTCGGGAGGAAGGGATACGCAGTATTTT. The rearrangement uses TRBV3-1 (or the pseudogene TRBV3-2) and TRBJ2-3; 7 bases map to TRBD2. This CDR3 contains 18 residues. Germline V gene sequence: CDR1 LGHDT, CDR2 YNNKEL (reference sequence). With V trimmed by 0 bases and J by 6 bases, 15 bases remained unmatched.

The chain has TRBV28 and TRBJ2-3, with 7 positions matching TRBD2. V trimming: 3 bases; J trimming: 2 bases; junction bases outside the gene matches: 20. This CDR3 contains 20 residues. The V gene's germline CDR1 is MDHEN and CDR2 SYDVKM. The CDR3 nucleotides read TGTGCCAGCAGTTTGGGCGGGAGTGGGCGAGGGTGGTGGACCACAGATACGCAGTATTTT. Its translation: CASSLGGSGRGWWTTDTQYF.